The entry below gives a single T cell receptor beta chain sequence along with its context. The data are from a study of cytomegalovirus exposure and HLA in healthy donors. This PCR relied on a set of 60 Vbeta primers and 13 Jbeta primers. Some clones are missing from TCRdb's copy, which holds only in-frame ones; the method was immunoSEQ multiplex PCR. The sample yields around 120,000 clones, roughly four fifths seen once. Each donor was nominally healthy when sampled (though unrecorded immune exposures were likely). CDR1 GTSNPN and CDR2 SVGIG come from the germline V gene (reference sequence). The V and J ends lost 2 bases and 5 bases respectively, with 7 bases between them. This CDR3 is 12 amino acids long.

The sequenced sample was PBMCs. This TCR derives from a male donor in good health and CMV-seropositive. The chain has TRBV30 and TRBJ1-5; D unresolved. DNA of the CDR3: TGTGCCTGGAGTTCAGAGGATCAGCCCCAGCATTTT. It codes for CAWSSEDQPQHF.